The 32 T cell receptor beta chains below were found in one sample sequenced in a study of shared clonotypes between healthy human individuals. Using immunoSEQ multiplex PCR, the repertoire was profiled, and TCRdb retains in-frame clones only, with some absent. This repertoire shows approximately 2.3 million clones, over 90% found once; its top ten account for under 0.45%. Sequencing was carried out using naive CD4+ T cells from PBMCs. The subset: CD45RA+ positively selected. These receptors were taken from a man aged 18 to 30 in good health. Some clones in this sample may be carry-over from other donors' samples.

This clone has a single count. This chain's CDR3 is CASSVDFFNEQFF. CDR3 DNA sequence: TGTGCCAGCAGCGTCGACTTTTTCAATGAGCAGTTCTTC. The chain is built from TRBV9 and TRBJ2-1; no reliable D call. This CDR3 is 13 amino acids long. Trimming left V 2 bases short and J 6 bases short, with 9 bases between. The V gene's germline CDR1 is SGDLS and CDR2 YYNGEE.

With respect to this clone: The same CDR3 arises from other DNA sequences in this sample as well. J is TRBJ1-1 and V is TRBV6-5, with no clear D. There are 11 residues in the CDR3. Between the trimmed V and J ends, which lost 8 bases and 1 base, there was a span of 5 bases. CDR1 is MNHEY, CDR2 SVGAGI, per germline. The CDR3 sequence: CASGQNTEAFF. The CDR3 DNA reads TGTGCCAGCGGCCAGAACACTGAAGCTTTCTTT.

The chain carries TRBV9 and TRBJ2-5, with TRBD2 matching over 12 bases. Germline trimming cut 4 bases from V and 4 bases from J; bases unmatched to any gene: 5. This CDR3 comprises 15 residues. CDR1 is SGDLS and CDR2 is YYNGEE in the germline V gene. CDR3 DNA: TGTGCCAGCAGCACCCCGGGACTAGCGGGAGAGACCCAGTACTTC. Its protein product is CASSTPGLAGETQYF.

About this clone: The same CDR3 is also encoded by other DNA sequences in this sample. CDR3 sequence: CASSLVRTDTQYF. In nucleotides, the CDR3 is TGTGCCAGCAGCTTGGTCCGGACAGATACGCAGTATTTT. The chain carries TRBV7-3 and TRBJ2-3; D is unclear. V lost 3 bases and J lost 3, with 7 bases in between. Germline V gives CDR1 SGHTA, CDR2 FQGTGA. The CDR3 loop spans 13 amino acids.

The CDR3 nucleotides read TGCAGCGTTGTGGAGGTTGCTAGCACAGATACGCAGTATTTT. Translating it yields CSVVEVASTDTQYF. The chain is built from TRBV29-1 and TRBJ2-3; D is possibly TRBD2 (5 bases). The CDR3 sequence is 14 residues long. V was shortened by 4 bases and J by 0 bases, with 11 bases between the two germline ends. Per germline, CDR1 SQVTM and CDR2 ANQGSEA.

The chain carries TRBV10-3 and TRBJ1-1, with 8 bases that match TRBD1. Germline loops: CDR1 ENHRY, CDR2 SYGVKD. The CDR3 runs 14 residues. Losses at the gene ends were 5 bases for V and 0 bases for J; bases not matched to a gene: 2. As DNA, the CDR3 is TGTGCCATCAGTCCACAGGGGGTGAACACTGAAGCTTTCTTT. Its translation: CAISPQGVNTEAFF.

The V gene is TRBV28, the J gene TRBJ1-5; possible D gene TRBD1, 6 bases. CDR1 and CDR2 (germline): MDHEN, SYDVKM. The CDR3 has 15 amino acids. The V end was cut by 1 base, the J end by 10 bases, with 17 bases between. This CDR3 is CASSLSGAGRAPQHF. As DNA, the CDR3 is TGTGCCAGCAGTTTATCAGGGGCGGGAAGAGCACCCCAGCATTTT.

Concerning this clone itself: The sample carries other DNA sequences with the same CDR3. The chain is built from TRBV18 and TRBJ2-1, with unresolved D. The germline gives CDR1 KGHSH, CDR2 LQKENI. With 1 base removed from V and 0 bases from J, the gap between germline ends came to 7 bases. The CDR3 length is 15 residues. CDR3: CASSPRSSSYNEQFF. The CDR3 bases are TGTGCCAGCTCACCACGGTCGAGCTCCTACAATGAGCAGTTCTTC.

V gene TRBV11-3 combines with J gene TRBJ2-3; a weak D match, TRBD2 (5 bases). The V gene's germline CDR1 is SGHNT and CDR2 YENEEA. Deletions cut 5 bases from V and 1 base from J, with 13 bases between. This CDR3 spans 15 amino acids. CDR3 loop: CASSLSDSRTDTQYF. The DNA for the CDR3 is TGTGCCAGCAGCCTTTCGGACTCCCGCACAGATACGCAGTATTTT.

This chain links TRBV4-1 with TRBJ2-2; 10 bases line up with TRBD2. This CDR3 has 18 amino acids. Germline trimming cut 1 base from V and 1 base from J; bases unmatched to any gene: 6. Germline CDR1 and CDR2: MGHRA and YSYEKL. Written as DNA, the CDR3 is TGCGCCAGCAGCCAAGCGATCCGGACTAGCGGGAACACCGGGGAGCTGTTTTTT. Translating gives CASSQAIRTSGNTGELFF.

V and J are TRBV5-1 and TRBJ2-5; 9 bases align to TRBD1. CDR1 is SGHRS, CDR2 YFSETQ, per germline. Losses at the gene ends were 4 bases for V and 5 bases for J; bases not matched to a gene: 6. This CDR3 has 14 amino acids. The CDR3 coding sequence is TGCGCCAGCAGCCAATTTGGACAGGGGGAGACCCAGTACTTC. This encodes CASSQFGQGETQYF.

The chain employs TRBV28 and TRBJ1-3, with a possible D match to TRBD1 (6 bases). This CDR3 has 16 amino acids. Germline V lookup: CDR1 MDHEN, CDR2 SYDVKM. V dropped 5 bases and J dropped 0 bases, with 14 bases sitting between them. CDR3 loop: CASSLSAGVSGNTIYF. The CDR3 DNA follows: TGTGCCAGCAGTCTGTCAGCAGGGGTCTCTGGAAACACCATATATTTT.

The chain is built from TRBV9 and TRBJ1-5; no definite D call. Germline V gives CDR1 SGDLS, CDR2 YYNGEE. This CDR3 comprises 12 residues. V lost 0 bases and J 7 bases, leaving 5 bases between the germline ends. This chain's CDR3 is CASSVEVQPQHF. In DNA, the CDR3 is TGTGCCAGCAGCGTAGAGGTGCAGCCCCAGCATTTT. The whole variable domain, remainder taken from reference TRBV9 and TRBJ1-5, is DSGVTQTPKHLITATGQRVTLRCSPRSGDLSVYWYQQSLDQGLQFLIQYYNGEERAKGNILERFSAQQFPDLHSELNLSSLELGDSALYFCASSVEVQPQHFGDGTRLSIL.

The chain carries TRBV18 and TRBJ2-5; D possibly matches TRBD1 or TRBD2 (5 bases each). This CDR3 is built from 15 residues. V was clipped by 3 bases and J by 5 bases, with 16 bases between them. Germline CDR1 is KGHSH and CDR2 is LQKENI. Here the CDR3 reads CASSPVPGTGETQYF. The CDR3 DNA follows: TGTGCCAGCTCACCGGTTCCAGGGACGGGGGAGACCCAGTACTTC.

The CDR3 reads CASSLAGVKAGNTIYF. The CDR3 nucleotides are TGCGCCAGCAGCTTGGCAGGGGTAAAAGCTGGAAACACCATATATTTT. The V call is TRBV5-1, the J call TRBJ1-3; D may be TRBD1 (6 bases). The CDR3 runs to 16 residues. Germline V gene data show CDR1 as SGHRS and CDR2 as YFSETQ. Trimming took off 0 bases at V and 2 bases at J, with 12 bases between the two ends.

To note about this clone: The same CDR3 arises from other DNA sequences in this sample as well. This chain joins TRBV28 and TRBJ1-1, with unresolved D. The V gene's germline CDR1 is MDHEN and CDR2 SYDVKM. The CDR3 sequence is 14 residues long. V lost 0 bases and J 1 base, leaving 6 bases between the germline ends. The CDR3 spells CASSLWGTNTEAFF. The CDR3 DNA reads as TGTGCCAGCAGTTTATGGGGTACGAACACTGAAGCTTTCTTT.

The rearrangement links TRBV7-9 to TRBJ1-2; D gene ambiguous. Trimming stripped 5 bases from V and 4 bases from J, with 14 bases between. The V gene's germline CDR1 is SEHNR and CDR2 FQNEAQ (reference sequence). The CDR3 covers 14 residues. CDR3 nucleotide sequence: TGTGCCAGCAGCAGAGGCCCTGTCCCCTATGGCTACACCTTC. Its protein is CASSRGPVPYGYTF.

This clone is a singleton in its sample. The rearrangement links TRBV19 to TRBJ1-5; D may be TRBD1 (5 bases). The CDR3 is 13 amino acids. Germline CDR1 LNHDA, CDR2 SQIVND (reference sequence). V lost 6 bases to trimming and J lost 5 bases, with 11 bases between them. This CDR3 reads CASSGRGDQPQHF. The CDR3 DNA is TGTGCCAGTAGCGGGAGGGGCGATCAGCCCCAGCATTTT.

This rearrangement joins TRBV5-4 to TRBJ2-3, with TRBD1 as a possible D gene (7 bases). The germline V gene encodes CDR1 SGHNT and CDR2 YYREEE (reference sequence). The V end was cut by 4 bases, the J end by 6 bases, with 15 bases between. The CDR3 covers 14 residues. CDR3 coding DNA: TGTGCCAGCAGCAATCTTCAGGGGGGTGATACGCAGTATTTT. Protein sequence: CASSNLQGGDTQYF. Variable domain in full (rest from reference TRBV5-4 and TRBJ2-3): ETGVTQSPTHLIKTRGQQVTLRCSSQSGHNTVSWYQQALGQGPQFIFQYYREEENGRGNFPPRFSGLQFPNYSSELNVNALELDDSALYLCASSNLQGGDTQYFGPGTRLTVL.

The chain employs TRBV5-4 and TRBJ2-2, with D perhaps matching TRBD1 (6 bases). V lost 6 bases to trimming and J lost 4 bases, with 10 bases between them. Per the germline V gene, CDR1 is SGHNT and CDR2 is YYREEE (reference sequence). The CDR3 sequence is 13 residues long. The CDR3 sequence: CASKTGGTGELFF. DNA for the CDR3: TGTGCCAGCAAGACAGGCGGCACCGGGGAGCTGTTTTTT.

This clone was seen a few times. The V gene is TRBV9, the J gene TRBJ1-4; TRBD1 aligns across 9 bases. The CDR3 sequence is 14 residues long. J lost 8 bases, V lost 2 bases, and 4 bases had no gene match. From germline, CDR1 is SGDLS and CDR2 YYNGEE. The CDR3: CASSVTGGAEKLFF. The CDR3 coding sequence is TGTGCCAGCAGCGTGACAGGGGGTGCCGAAAAACTGTTTTTT. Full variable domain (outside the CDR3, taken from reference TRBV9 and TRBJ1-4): DSGVTQTPKHLITATGQRVTLRCSPRSGDLSVYWYQQSLDQGLQFLIQYYNGEERAKGNILERFSAQQFPDLHSELNLSSLELGDSALYFCASSVTGGAEKLFFGSGTQLSVL.

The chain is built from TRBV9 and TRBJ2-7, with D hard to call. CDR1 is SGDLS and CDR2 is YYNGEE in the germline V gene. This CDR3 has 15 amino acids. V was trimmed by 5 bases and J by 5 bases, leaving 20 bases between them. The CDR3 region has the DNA TGTGCCAGCAGTTCTACGGGCCACACATTCGACGAGCAGTACTTC. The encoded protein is CASSSTGHTFDEQYF.

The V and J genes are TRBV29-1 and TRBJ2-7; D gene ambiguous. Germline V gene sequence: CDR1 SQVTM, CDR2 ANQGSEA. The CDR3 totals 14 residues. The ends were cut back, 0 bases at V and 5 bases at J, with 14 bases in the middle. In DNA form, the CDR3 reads TGCAGCGTTGAAGATCCGATTAGGGTAGACGAGCAGTACTTC. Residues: CSVEDPIRVDEQYF.

CDR3 in amino acids: CASSPIDSEIEQYF. The CDR3 DNA reads TGTGCCAGCAGCCCTATTGATAGCGAGATTGAGCAGTACTTC. The genes are TRBV4-2 and TRBJ2-7, with D maybe TRBD2 (5 bases). Germline CDR1 and CDR2: LGHNA and YNFKEQ. V lost 4 bases, J lost 7 bases, and 17 bases lay in between. The CDR3 extends over 14 amino acids.

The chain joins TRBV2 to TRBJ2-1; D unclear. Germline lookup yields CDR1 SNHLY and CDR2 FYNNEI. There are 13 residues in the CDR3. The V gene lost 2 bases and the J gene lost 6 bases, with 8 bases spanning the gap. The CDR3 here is CASSEFLGNEQFF. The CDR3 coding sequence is TGTGCCAGCAGTGAATTTTTAGGCAATGAGCAGTTCTTC.

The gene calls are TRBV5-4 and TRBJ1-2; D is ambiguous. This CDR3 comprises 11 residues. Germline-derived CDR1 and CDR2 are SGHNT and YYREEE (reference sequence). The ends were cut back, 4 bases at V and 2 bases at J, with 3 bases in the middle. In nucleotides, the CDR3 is TGTGCCAGCAGCAACAACTATGGCTACACCTTC. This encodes CASSNNYGYTF.

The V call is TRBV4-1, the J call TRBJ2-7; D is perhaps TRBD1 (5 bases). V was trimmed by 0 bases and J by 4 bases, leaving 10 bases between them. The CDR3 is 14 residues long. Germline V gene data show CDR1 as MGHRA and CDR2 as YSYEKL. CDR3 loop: CASSQETVSYEQYF. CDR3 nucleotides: TGCGCCAGCAGCCAAGAGACAGTATCTTACGAGCAGTACTTC.

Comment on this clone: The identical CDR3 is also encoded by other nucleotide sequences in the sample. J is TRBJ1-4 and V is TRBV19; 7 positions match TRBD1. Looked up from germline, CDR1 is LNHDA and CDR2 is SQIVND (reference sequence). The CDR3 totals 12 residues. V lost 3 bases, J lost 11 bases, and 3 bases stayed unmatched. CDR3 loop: CASSIQGEKLFF. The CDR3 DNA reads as TGTGCCAGTAGTATCCAGGGGGAGAAACTGTTTTTT.

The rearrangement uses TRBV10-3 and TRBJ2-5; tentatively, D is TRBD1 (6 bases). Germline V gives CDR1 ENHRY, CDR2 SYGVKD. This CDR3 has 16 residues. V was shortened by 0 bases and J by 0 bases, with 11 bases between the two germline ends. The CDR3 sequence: CAISESQGPYQETQYF. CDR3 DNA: TGTGCCATCAGTGAGTCCCAGGGGCCGTACCAAGAGACCCAGTACTTC.

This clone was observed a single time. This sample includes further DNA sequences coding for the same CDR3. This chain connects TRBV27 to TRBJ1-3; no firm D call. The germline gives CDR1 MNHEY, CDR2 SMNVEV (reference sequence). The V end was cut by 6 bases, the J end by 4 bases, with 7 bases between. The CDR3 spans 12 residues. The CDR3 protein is CASRSSGNTIYF. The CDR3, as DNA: TGTGCCAGCAGATCATCCGGAAACACCATATATTTT.

The CDR3 nucleotides are TGTGCCACCAGCGCCCAGGCAGCGGGAGTTAGAAATGAGCAGTTCTTC. This gives the protein CATSAQAAGVRNEQFF. The genes are TRBV15 and TRBJ2-1, with 8 bases fitting TRBD2. Germline CDR1 is LNHNV and CDR2 is YYDKDF (reference sequence). This CDR3 spans 16 amino acids. J was trimmed by 7 bases and V by 5 bases; bases with no gene match: 13.

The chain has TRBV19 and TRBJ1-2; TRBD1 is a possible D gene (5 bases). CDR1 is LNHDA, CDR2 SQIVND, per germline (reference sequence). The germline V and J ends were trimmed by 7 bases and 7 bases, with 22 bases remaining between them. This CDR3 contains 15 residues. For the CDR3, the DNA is TGTGCCAGTACCCTCGACGGCCAGGTCGGGGGTGGCTACACCTTC. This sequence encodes CASTLDGQVGGGYTF.